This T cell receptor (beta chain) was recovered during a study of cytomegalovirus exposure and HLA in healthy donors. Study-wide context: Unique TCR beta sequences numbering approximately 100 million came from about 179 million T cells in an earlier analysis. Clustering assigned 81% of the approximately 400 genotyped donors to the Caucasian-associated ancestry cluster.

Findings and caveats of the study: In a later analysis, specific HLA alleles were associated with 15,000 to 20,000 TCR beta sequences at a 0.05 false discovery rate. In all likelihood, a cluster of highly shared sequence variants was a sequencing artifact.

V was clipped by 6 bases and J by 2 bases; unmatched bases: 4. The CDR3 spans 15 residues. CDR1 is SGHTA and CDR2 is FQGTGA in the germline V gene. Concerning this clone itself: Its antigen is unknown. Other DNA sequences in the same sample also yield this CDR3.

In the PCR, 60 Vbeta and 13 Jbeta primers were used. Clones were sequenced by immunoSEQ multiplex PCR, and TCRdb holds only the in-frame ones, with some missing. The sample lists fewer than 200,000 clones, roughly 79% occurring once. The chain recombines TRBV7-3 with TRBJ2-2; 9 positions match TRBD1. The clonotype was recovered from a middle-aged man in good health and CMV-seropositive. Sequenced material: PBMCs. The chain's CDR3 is CASSPGQGNTGELFF. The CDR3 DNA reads TGTGCCAGCAGTCCGGGACAGGGCAACACCGGGGAGCTGTTTTTT. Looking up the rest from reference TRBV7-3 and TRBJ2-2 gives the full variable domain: GAGVSQTPSNKVTEKGKYVELRCDPISGHTALYWYRQSLGQGPEFLIYFQGTGAADDSGLPNDRFFAVRPEGSVSTLKIQRTERGDSAVYLCASSPGQGNTGELFFGEGSRLTVL.